The entry that follows covers one TCR beta chain sequence. Antigen: not known. The sample is drawn from a study of cytomegalovirus exposure and HLA in healthy donors. For the study at large: Tens of millions of unique TCRs from HLA-typed donors were held in an early release of data. Study observations and caveats: HLA alleles were associated with 18,000 or so TCR beta sequences in a later analysis at 0.05 false discovery rate.

Germline CDR1 and CDR2: SEHNR and FQNEAQ (reference sequence). The CDR3 has 15 residues. V trimming: 5 bases; J trimming: 0 bases; junction bases outside the gene matches: 6. With 60 Vbeta and 13 Jbeta primers, the PCR was carried out. In the original analysis: About 11 million of 65 million to 95 million unique TCR beta chains were shared, per a later count. Measured with immunoSEQ multiplex PCR; TCRdb has only the in-frame clones, and not every one. V and J calls and clone size are those listed in that table; D and trimming were worked out from the DNA. The sample includes around 96,000 clones, 55% to 75% of them seen just once.

This clonotype was obtained from a man in his 60s in good health and CMV-seronegative. The sequenced material came from PBMCs. The genes are TRBV7-9 and TRBJ2-7; 8 bases map to TRBD1. CDR3 sequence: CASSIWDRSSYEQYF. In nucleotides, the CDR3 is TGTGCCAGCAGCATTTGGGACAGGAGCTCCTACGAGCAGTACTTC.